Reported below is one TCR beta chain. The source of the sample is a study of shared clonotypes between healthy human individuals. CD4+ cells yielded CD45RA+ naive and CD45RA-negative memory subsets. Using immunoSEQ multiplex PCR, the repertoire was profiled, and TCRdb retains in-frame clones only, with some absent. The repertoire consists of around 510,000 clones, with 95% to 96% occurring once and the leading ten covering about 0.06%. Germline CDR1 reads GTSNPN; CDR2 reads SVGIG (reference sequence). The CDR3 is 16 amino acids. The ends were cut back, 1 base at V and 0 bases at J, with 13 bases in the middle.

Material: naive CD4+ T cells sorted from blood. The subset: CD45RA+ positively selected. The TCR comes from a young woman in good health. The genes are TRBV30 and TRBJ2-1; D remains unclear. The CDR3 DNA reads TGTGCCTGGAGTGCTCAGACTTTGAGCTCCTACAATGAGCAGTTCTTC. Translation: CAWSAQTLSSYNEQFF.